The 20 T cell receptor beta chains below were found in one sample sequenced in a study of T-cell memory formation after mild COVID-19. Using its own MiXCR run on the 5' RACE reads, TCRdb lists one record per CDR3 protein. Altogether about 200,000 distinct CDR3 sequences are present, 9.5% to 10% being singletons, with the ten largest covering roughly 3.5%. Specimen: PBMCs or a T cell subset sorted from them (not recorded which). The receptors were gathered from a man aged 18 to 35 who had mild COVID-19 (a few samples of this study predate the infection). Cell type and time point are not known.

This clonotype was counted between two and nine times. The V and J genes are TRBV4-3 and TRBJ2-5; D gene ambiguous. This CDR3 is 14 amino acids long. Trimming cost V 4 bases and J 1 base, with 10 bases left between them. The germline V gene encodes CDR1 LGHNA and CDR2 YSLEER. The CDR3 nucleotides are TGCGCCAGCAGCCCCCGAGTATCCCAAGAGACCCAGTACTTC. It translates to CASSPRVSQETQYF.

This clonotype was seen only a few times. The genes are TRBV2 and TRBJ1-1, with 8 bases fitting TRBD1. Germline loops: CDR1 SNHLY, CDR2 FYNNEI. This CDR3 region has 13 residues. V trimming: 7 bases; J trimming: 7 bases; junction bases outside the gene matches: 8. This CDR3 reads CASIADRELEAFF. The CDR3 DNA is TGTGCCAGCATCGCGGACAGGGAGCTTGAAGCTTTCTTT.

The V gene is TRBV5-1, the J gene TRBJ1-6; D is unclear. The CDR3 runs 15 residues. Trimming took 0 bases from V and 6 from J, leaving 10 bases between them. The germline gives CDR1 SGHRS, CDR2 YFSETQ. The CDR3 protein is CASSLGQHINSPLHF. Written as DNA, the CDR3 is TGCGCCAGCAGCTTGGGGCAACATATTAATTCACCCCTCCACTTT.

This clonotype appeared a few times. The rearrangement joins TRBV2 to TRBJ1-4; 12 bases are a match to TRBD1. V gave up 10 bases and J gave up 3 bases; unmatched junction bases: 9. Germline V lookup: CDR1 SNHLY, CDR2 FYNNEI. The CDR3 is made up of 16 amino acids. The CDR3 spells CATSRDRGRSNEKLFF. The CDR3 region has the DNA TGTGCCACCTCCCGGGACAGGGGGCGTTCTAATGAAAAACTGTTTTTT.

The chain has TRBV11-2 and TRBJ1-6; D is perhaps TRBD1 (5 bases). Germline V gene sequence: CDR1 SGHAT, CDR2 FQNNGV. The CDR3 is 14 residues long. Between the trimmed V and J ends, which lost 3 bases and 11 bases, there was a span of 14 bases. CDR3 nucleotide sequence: TGTGCCAGCAGCTTCCAGGGTACGGGGACACCCCTCCACTTT. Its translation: CASSFQGTGTPLHF. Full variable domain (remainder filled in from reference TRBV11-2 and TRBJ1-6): EAGVAQSPRYKIIEKRQSVAFWCNPISGHATLYWYQQILGQGPKLLIQFQNNGVVDDSQLPKDRFSAERLKGVDSTLKIQPAKLEDSAVYLCASSFQGTGTPLHFGNGTRLTVT.

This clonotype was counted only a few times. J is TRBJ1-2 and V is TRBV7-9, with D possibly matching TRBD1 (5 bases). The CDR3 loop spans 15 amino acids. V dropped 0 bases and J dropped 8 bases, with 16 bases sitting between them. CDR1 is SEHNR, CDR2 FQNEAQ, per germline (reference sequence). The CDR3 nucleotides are TGTGCCAGCAGCTTAGCGCGGCTGGGGGTAAAGGGCTACACCTTC. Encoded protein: CASSLARLGVKGYTF.

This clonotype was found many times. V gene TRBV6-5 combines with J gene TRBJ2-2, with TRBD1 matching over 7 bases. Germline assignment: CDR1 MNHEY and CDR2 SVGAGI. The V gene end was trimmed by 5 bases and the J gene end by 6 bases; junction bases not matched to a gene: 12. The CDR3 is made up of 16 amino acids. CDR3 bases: TGTGCCAGCAGTGAACTACAGGGGACGGAGCCCGGGGAGCTGTTTTTT. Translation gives CASSELQGTEPGELFF.

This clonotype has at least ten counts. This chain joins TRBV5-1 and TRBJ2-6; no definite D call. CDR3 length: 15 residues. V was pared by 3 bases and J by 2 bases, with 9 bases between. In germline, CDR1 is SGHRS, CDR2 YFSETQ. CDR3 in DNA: TGCGCCAGCAGCTCAAACATAACTGGGGCCAACGTCCTGACTTTC. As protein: CASSSNITGANVLTF.

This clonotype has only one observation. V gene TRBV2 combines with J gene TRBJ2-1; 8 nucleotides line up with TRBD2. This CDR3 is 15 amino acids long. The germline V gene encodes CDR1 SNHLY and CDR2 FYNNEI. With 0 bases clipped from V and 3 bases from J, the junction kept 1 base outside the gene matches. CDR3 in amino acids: CASSEASGNYNEQFF. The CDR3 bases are TGTGCCAGCAGTGAAGCTAGCGGGAACTACAATGAGCAGTTCTTC.

DNA of the CDR3: TGTGCCAGCTCCCGTGCAAGCGAAAAACTGTTTTTT. It is translated as CASSRASEKLFF. V is TRBV18 and J is TRBJ1-4; D is ambiguous. The CDR3 totals 12 residues. The ends were cut back, 6 bases at V and 8 bases at J, with 10 bases in the middle. Per germline, CDR1 KGHSH and CDR2 LQKENI.

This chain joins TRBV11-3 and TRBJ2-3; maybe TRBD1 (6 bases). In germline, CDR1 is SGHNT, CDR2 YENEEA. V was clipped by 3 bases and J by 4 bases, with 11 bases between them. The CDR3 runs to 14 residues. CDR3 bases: TGTGCCAGCAGCTTTTCAGGGGCCTCAGATACGCAGTATTTT. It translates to CASSFSGASDTQYF.

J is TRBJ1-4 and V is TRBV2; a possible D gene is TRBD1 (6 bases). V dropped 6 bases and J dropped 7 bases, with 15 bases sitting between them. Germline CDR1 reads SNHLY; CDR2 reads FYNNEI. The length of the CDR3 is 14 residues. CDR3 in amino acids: CASRERGRFEKLFF. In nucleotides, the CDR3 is TGTGCCAGCAGGGAGCGGGGGCGCTTTGAAAAACTGTTTTTT.

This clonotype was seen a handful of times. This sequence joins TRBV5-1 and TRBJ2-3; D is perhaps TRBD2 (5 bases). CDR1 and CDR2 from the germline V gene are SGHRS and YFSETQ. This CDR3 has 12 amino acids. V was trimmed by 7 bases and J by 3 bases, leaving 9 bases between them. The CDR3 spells CASFTRTDTQYF. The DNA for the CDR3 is TGCGCCAGCTTCACTAGGACAGATACGCAGTATTTT.

CDR3: CASRRTGGYGYTF. The DNA of the CDR3 is TGTGCCAGCAGACGGACAGGGGGCTATGGCTACACCTTC. The chain couples TRBV9 to TRBJ1-2, with 10 bases fitting TRBD1. The CDR3 spans 13 residues. Germline V gene data show CDR1 as SGDLS and CDR2 as YYNGEE. After removal of 5 bases from V and 4 bases from J, the junction contained 2 bases not matched to a gene.

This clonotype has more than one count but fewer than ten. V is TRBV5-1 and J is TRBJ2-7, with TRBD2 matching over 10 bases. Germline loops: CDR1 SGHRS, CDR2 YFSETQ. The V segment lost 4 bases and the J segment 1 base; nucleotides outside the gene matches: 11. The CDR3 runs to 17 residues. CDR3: CASSRPVAGGRSYEQYF. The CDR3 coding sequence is TGCGCCAGCAGCCGCCCCGTAGCGGGGGGTCGTTCCTACGAGCAGTACTTC.

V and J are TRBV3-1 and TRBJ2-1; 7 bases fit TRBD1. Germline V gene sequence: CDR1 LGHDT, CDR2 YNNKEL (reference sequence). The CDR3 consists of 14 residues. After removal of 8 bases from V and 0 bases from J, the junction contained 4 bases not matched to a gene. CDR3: CASARQGSYNEQFF. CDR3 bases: TGTGCCAGCGCGAGACAGGGCTCCTACAATGAGCAGTTCTTC.

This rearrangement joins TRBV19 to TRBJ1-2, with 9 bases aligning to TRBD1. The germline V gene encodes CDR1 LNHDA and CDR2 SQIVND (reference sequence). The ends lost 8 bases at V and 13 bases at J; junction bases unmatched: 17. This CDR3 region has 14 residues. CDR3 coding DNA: TGTGCCAGTGAAAGCCGGGACAGGGCTCCCCGGGCCACCTTC. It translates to CASESRDRAPRATF. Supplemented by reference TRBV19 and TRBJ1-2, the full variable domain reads DGGITQSPKYLFRKEGQNVTLSCEQNLNHDAMYWYRQDPGQGLRLIYYSQIVNDFQKGDIAEGYSVSREKKESFPLTVTSAQKNPTAFYLCASESRDRAPRATFGSGTRLTVV.

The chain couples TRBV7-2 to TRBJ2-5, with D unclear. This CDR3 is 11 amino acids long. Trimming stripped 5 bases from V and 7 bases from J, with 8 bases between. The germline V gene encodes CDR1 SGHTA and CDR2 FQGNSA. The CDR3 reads CASSVWGTQYF. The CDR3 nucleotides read TGTGCCAGCAGCGTCTGGGGGACCCAGTACTTC.

As DNA, the CDR3 is TGTGCCAGCAGTTTCCGCGGGACAGGGTCTGTTTCGGTAGCTTTCTTT. This codes for CASSFRGTGSVSVAFF. The chain recombines TRBV6-5 with TRBJ1-1, with TRBD1 matching 9 bases. The CDR3 sequence is 16 residues long. Germline values: CDR1 MNHEY, CDR2 SVGAGI. Losses at the gene ends were 4 bases for V and 10 bases for J; bases not matched to a gene: 16.

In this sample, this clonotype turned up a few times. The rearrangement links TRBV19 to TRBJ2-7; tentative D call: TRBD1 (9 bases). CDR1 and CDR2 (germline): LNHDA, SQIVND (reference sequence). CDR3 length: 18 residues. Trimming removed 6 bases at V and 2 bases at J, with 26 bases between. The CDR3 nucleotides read TGTGCCAGTAGCACGGGGGGGACAGGGTGGATATCCGCCTACGAGCAGTACGTC. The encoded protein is CASSTGGTGWISAYEQYV.